The text below deals with one T cell receptor beta chain. Its antigen is currently unknown. This sample was included in a study of cytomegalovirus exposure and HLA in healthy donors. General study findings and limits: TCR beta V segments were, for the most part, productive about 87% or about 30% of the time in an earlier analysis. Later analysis showed TCR association rates varying by HLA locus, highest for DRB1 and lowest for HLA-C. Specificity of three CMV-associated chains for CMV antigens was verified in vitro.

In the PCR, 60 Vbeta and 13 Jbeta primers were used. TCRdb's table, derived via immunoSEQ multiplex PCR, lists solely in-frame clones and lacks some. Here the sample spans some 200,000 clones, less than 85% being singletons. V lost 1 base and J lost 8; bases outside the gene matches: 7. The length of the CDR3 is 15 residues. Germline CDR1 reads SGHTA; CDR2 reads FQGNSA. The sequence derives from a girl between 5 and 17 years old in good health and CMV-seropositive. What was sequenced was PBMCs. The rearrangement links TRBV7-2 to TRBJ2-3, with 9 nucleotides matching TRBD2. CDR3 DNA sequence: TGTGCCAGCAGCTTAGAGGCGGGGGGGACCGGTACGCAGTATTTT. It is translated as CASSLEAGGTGTQYF. Drawing the rest from reference TRBV7-2 and TRBJ2-3, the complete variable domain is GAGVSQSPSNKVTEKGKDVELRCDPISGHTALYWYRQSLGQGLEFLIYFQGNSAPDKSGLPSDRFSAERTGGSVSTLTIQRTQQEDSAVYLCASSLEAGGTGTQYFGPGTRLTVL.